This TCR beta chain was captured in a study of blood T cell repertoires in COVID-19. Across the study: Acute-phase and convalescent COVID-19 samples originated in the United States, Italy and Spain.

As processed by the authors: Estimation of nucleated cell counts was performed using reference gene primer amplification. Profiled with immunoSEQ multiplex PCR; TCRdb holds only in-frame clones, not every one. That table is the source of V, J and clone size, and D and trimming were worked out from the DNA. Of about 50,000 clones in the sample, roughly 82% were seen once. The sequenced sample consisted of peripheral blood. The origin of this receptor is a human donor in a cohort sampled during active COVID-19.

The chain's CDR3 is CASSLRGAQYEQFF. DNA for the CDR3: TGTGCCAGTAGTCTCCGGGGGGCCCAGTATGAGCAGTTCTTC. This rearrangement joins TRBV19 to TRBJ2-1; TRBD2 might be the D (7 bases). The germline V and J ends were trimmed by 5 bases and 8 bases, with 16 bases remaining between them. This CDR3 is built from 14 residues. In germline, CDR1 is LNHDA, CDR2 SQIVND (reference sequence).